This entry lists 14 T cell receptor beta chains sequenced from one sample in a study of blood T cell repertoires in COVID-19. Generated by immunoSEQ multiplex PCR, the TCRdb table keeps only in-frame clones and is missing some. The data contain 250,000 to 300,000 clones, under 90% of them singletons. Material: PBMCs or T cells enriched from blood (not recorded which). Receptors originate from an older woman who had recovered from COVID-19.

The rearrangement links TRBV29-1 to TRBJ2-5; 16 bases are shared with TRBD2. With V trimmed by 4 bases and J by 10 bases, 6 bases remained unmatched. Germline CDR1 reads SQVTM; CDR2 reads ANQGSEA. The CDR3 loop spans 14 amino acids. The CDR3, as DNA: TGCAGCGTTGTTAGGGGACTAGCGGGAGGGTACCAGTACTTC. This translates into CSVVRGLAGGYQYF. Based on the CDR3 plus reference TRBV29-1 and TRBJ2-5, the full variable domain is SAVISQKPSRDICQRGTSLTIQCQVDSQVTMMFWYRQQPGQSLTLIATANQGSEATYESGFVIDKFPISRPNLTFSTLTVSNMSPEDSSIYLCSVVRGLAGGYQYFGPGTRLLVL.

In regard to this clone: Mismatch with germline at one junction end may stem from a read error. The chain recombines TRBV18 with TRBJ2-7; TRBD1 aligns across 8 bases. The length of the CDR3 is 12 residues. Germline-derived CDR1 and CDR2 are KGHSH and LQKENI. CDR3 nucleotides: TGTGCCAGCTCACCAAGTGGACAGGGCCAGAACTTC. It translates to CASSPSGQGQNF.

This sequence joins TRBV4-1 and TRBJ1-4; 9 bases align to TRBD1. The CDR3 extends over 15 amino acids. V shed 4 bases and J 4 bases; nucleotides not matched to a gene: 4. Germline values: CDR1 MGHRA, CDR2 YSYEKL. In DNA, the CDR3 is TGCGCCAGCAGCCGCCCGACAGGGGGTAATGAAAAACTGTTTTTT. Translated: CASSRPTGGNEKLFF.

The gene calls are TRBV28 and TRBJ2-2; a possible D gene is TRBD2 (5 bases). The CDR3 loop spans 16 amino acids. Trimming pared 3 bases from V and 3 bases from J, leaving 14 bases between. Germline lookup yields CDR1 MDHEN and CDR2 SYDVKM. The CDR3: CASSFLEFGDTGELFF. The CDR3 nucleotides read TGTGCCAGCAGTTTCTTGGAGTTCGGGGACACCGGGGAGCTGTTTTTT.

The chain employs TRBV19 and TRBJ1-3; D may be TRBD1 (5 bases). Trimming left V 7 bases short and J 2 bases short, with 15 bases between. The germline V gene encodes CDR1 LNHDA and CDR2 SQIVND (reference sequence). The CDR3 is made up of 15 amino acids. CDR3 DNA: TGTGCCAGTAAATGGGGCTCCTATGCTGGAAACACCATATATTTT. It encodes CASKWGSYAGNTIYF.

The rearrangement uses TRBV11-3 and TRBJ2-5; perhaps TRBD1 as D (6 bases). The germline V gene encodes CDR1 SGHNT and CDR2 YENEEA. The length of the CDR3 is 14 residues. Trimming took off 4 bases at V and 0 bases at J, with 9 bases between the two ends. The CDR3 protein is CASSSAGDQETQYF. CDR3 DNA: TGTGCCAGCAGCTCCGCAGGGGACCAAGAGACCCAGTACTTC.

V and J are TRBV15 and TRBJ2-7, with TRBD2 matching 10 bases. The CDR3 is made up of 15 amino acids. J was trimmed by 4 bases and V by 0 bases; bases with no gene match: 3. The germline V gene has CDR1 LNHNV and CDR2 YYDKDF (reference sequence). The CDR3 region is CATSRDPSGSYEQYF. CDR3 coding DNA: TGTGCCACCAGCAGAGATCCTAGCGGGAGTTACGAGCAGTACTTC. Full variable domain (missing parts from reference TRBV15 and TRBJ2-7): DAMVIQNPRYQVTQFGKPVTLSCSQTLNHNVMYWYQQKSSQAPKLLFHYYDKDFNNEADTPDNFQSRRPNTSFCFLDIRSPGLGDTAMYLCATSRDPSGSYEQYFGPGTRLTVT.

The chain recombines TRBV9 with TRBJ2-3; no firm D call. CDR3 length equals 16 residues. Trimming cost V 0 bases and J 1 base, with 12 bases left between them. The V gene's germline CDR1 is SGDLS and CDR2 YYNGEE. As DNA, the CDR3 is TGTGCCAGCAGCGTAGGTACGTTGTCAGGCACAGATACGCAGTATTTT. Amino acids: CASSVGTLSGTDTQYF.

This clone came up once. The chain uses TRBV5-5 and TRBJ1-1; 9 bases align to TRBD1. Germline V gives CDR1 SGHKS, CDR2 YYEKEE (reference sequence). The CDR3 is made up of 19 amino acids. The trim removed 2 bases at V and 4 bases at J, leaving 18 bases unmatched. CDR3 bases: TGTGCCAGCAGCTTAAGGTCCGGGACAGGGCAGCTTTACTTCACTGAAGCTTTCTTT. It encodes CASSLRSGTGQLYFTEAFF.

For the CDR3, the DNA is TGCGCCAGCAATTCAGGGGGAAACACCGGGGAGCTGTTTTTT. This gives the protein CASNSGGNTGELFF. The rearrangement uses TRBV5-1 and TRBJ2-2; 7 nucleotides agree with TRBD1. The CDR3 runs 14 residues. In germline, CDR1 is SGHRS, CDR2 YFSETQ. V gave up 6 bases and J gave up 2 bases; unmatched junction bases: 4.

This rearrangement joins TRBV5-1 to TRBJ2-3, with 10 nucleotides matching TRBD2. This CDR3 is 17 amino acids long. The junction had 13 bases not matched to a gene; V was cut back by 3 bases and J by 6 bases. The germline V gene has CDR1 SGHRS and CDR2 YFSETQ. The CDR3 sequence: CASSSYSVAGGLDTQYF. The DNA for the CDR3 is TGCGCCAGCAGCTCGTACTCAGTAGCGGGGGGATTGGATACGCAGTATTTT.

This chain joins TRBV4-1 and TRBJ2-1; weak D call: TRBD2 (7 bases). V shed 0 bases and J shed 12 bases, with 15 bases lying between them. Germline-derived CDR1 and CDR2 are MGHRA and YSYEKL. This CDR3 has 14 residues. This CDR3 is CASSQDPGGQGQFF. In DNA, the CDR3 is TGCGCCAGCAGCCAAGATCCCGGGGGGCAGGGGCAGTTCTTC.

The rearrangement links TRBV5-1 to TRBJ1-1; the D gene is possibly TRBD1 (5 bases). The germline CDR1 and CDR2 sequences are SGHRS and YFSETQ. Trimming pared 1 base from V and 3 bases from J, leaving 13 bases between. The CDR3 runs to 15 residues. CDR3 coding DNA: TGCGCCAGCAGCTTGTGGGGCGGTACGGACACTGAAGCTTTCTTT. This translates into CASSLWGGTDTEAFF.

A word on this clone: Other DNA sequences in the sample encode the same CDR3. The CDR3 sequence is CASSQDRRGYEQYF. The CDR3 DNA reads TGCGCCAGCAGCCAAGATAGGAGAGGATACGAGCAGTACTTC. The V and J genes are TRBV4-1 and TRBJ2-7, with D uncertain. Germline CDR1 reads MGHRA; CDR2 reads YSYEKL. Trimming removed 0 bases from V and 4 bases from J, with 10 bases in between. The CDR3 is made up of 14 amino acids.